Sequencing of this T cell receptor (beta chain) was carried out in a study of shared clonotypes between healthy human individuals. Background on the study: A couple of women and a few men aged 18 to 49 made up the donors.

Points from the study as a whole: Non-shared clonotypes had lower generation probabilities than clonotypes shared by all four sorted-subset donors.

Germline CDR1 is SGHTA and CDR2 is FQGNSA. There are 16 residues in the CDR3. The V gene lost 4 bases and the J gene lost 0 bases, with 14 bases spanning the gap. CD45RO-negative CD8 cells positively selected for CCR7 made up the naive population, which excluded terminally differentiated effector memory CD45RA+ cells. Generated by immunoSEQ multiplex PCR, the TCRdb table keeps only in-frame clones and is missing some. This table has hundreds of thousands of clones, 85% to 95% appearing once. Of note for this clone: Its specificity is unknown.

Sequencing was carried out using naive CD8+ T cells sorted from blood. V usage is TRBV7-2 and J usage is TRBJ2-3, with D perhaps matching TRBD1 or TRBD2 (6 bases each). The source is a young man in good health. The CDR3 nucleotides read TGTGCCAGCAGCTCGGTAGGGGGGTTTAGCACAGATACGCAGTATTTT. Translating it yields CASSSVGGFSTDTQYF.